This T cell receptor (beta chain) was sequenced for a study of blood T cells in healthy people across ages. Study-wide results and caveats: Long-lived and aged donors differed, with more naive CD4+ cells and higher diversity in the long-lived. While age rose, TCR beta diversity per million T cells dropped in a roughly linear way. Estimates drawn from one million T cells were deemed to understate diversity.

Combining a sample-barcoded 5' primer with a J-beta primer mix, a second PCR ran for roughly 6 to 11 cycles. TCRdb reanalysed the 5' RACE reads using MiXCR and keeps one entry per CDR3 protein. The sample has 1.5 million to 2 million distinct CDR3 sequences, approximately 28% seen once. Remarks on this clonotype: Its antigen is unidentified.

Germline CDR1 and CDR2: MDHEN and SYDVKM. The CDR3 spans 15 residues. V was shortened by 6 bases and J by 10 bases, with 22 bases between the two germline ends. The TCR was taken from a woman aged 25 to 39 in good health. Input material: blood. The genes are TRBV28 and TRBJ2-1; possible D gene TRBD1, 7 bases. DNA of the CDR3: TGTGCCAGCAGACCCAAGACAGGGACTTGGGGAGAGCAGTTCTTC. Translation: CASRPKTGTWGEQFF. Full variable domain (rest looked up from reference TRBV28 and TRBJ2-1): DVKVTQSSRYLVKRTGEKVFLECVQDMDHENMFWYRQDPGLGLRLIYFSYDVKMKEKGDIPEGYSVSREKKERFSLILESASTNQTSMYLCASRPKTGTWGEQFFGPGTRLTVL.